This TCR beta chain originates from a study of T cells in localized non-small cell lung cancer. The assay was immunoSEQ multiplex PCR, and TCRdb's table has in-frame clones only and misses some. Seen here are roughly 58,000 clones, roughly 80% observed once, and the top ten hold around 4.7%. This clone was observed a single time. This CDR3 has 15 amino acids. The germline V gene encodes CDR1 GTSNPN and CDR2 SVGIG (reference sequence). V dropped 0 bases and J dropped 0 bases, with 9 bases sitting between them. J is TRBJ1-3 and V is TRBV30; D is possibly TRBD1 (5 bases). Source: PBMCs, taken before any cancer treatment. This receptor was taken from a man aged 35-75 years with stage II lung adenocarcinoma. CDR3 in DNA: TGTGCCTGGAGTGTACGGGGGATCTCTGGAAACACCATATATTTT. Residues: CAWSVRGISGNTIYF.